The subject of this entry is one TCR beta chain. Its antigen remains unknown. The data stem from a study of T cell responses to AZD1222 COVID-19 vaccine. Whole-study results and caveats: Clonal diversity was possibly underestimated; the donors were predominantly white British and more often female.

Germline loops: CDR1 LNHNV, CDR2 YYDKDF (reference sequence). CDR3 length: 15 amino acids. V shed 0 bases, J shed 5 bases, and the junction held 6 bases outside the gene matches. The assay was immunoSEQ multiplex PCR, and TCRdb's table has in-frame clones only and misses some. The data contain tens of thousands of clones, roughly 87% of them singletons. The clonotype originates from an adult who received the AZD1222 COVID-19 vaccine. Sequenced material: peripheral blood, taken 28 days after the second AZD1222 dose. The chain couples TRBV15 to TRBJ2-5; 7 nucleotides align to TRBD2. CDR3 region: CATSRDGGSGETQYF. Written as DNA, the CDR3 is TGTGCCACCAGCAGAGACGGCGGGAGCGGGGAGACCCAGTACTTC.